The present T cell receptor (beta chain) was sequenced within a study of blood T cells in healthy people across ages. Across the study: Through template switching, about one barcoded beta molecule was captured per two T cells, as measured in model experiments. Study conclusions and caveats: Long-lived and aged donors differed, with more naive CD4+ cells and higher diversity in the long-lived. Roughly linear age-related decline in beta diversity appeared, significant by age 40.

In this sample, this clonotype turned up a few times. Its antigen is unknown. For the second PCR, which ran for about 7 to 11 cycles, a sample-barcoded 5' primer and a J-beta primer mix were used. TCRdb reanalysed the 5' RACE reads using MiXCR and keeps one entry per CDR3 protein. This sample has around 1.5 million distinct CDR3 sequences, with about 31% found just once. Germline V gene lookup returns CDR1 SQVTM and CDR2 ANQGSEA. This CDR3 has 11 residues. Each of the donors had 8 to 10 milliliters of peripheral blood drawn into EDTA-treated Vacutainer tubes. V and J are TRBV29-1 and TRBJ1-2; TRBD1 might be the D (5 bases). Input material: blood. The clonotype originates from a woman between 25 and 40 years old in good health. The CDR3 reads CRVGDDYGYTF. The CDR3 DNA sequence: TGCAGGGTGGGGGACGACTATGGCTACACCTTC.